Included here is one TCR beta chain sequence, with context. Using immunoSEQ multiplex PCR, the repertoire was profiled, and TCRdb retains in-frame clones only, with some absent. The sample holds roughly 40,000 clones, 79% seen once. Germline V gene sequence: CDR1 KGHSH, CDR2 LQKENI. The V gene end was trimmed by 8 bases and the J gene end by 7 bases; junction bases not matched to a gene: 11. The CDR3 is 14 amino acids. This sample was taken from a study of blood T cell repertoires in COVID-19. This receptor was obtained from an older man with acute or convalescent COVID-19. The J gene is TRBJ1-3, the V gene TRBV18; 7 bases are a match to TRBD1. Input material: peripheral blood. The CDR3 DNA reads TGTGCCAGCACCCTAAACAGGGGCGGGAACACCATATATTTT. Protein product: CASTLNRGGNTIYF.